This T cell receptor (beta chain) was recorded in a study of T cell responses to AZD1222 COVID-19 vaccine. Regarding the study as a whole: A mostly white British donor set with more females was recruited, and clonal diversity was possibly underestimated.

Germline V gives CDR1 LGHDT, CDR2 YNNKEL (reference sequence). The CDR3 is 16 residues long. Trimming removed 1 base at V and 0 bases at J, with 7 bases between. The table came from immunoSEQ multiplex PCR; TCRdb's copy has only in-frame clones and leaves some out. The repertoire has tens of thousands of clones, roughly 90% of them found once; the top ten carry approximately 21%. Worth noting for this clone: Its antigen is undetermined.

Specimen: peripheral blood, collected on day 0 of AZD1222 vaccination. The TCR originated in an adult in good health. The V and J genes are TRBV3-1 (or the pseudogene TRBV3-2) and TRBJ2-6; unclear D gene. The CDR3 DNA is TGTGCCAGCAGCCAAGGGAGTCGCTCTGGGGCCAACGTCCTGACTTTC. Translated, it gives CASSQGSRSGANVLTF.